The 16 T cell receptor beta chains in this list originate from one sample, sequenced in a study of T cell responses to AZD1222 COVID-19 vaccine. TCRdb keeps only in-frame clones here, not all; method: immunoSEQ multiplex PCR. The table has over 100,000 clones, around 87% seen once. The sequencing here drew on peripheral blood, taken 28 days after the second AZD1222 dose. The receptor source for this set is an adult who received the AZD1222 COVID-19 vaccine.

The chain joins TRBV15 to TRBJ2-6; 7 bases map to TRBD2. Germline assignment: CDR1 LNHNV and CDR2 YYDKDF (reference sequence). V was clipped by 0 bases and J by 0 bases; unmatched bases: 5. The CDR3 has 18 amino acids. CDR3 loop: CATSRDWGGSSGANVLTF. The CDR3 DNA reads TGTGCCACCAGCAGAGATTGGGGAGGGAGCTCTGGGGCCAACGTCCTGACTTTC.

The V gene is TRBV6-2 or TRBV6-3, the J gene TRBJ2-7; 7 bases are a match to TRBD1. This CDR3 is 16 amino acids long. V shed 3 bases and J 2 bases; nucleotides not matched to a gene: 10. Germline loops: CDR1 MNHEY, CDR2 SVGEGT. The CDR3 coding sequence is TGTGCCAGCAGTTATAGGATAGGGGGCAACACCTACGAGCAGTACTTC. Its translation is CASSYRIGGNTYEQYF.

The V gene is TRBV11-2, the J gene TRBJ2-3; 13 bases are a match to TRBD2. This CDR3 has 15 amino acids. J gave up 11 bases and V 5 bases, and 10 bases lay outside the gene matches. Looked up from germline, CDR1 is SGHAT and CDR2 is FQNNGV. CDR3 amino acids: CASSRWGLAGPEQYF. CDR3 bases: TGTGCCAGCAGCCGCTGGGGACTAGCGGGACCGGAGCAGTATTTT.

This rearrangement joins TRBV12-3 or TRBV12-4 to TRBJ2-4; D call uncertain. The CDR3 is 11 amino acids. V lost 4 bases and J lost 10, with 8 bases in between. This CDR3 is CASSSPGIQYF. CDR3 coding DNA: TGTGCCAGCAGTTCCCCAGGAATTCAGTACTTC.

The chain links TRBV28 to TRBJ1-3; no clear D. The germline CDR1 and CDR2 sequences are MDHEN and SYDVKM. CDR3 length: 16 residues. V lost 4 bases, J lost 0 bases, and 13 bases lay in between. The CDR3 reads CASSSPSSNSGNTIYF. DNA for the CDR3: TGTGCCAGCAGTTCCCCCAGTTCTAACTCTGGAAACACCATATATTTT. The full variable domain, completed using reference TRBV28 and TRBJ1-3, is DVKVTQSSRYLVKRTGEKVFLECVQDMDHENMFWYRQDPGLGLRLIYFSYDVKMKEKGDIPEGYSVSREKKERFSLILESASTNQTSMYLCASSSPSSNSGNTIYFGEGSWLTVV.

The rearrangement joins TRBV4-1 to TRBJ2-1; 13 positions match TRBD2. V trimming: 6 bases; J trimming: 1 base; junction bases outside the gene matches: 9. The CDR3 has 18 amino acids. Germline CDR1 MGHRA, CDR2 YSYEKL. CDR3 amino acids: CASSRLAGGSISYNEQFF. CDR3 coding DNA: TGCGCCAGCAGTCGACTAGCGGGGGGATCAATTTCCTACAATGAGCAGTTCTTC.

The rearrangement uses TRBV6-5 and TRBJ1-5, with D perhaps matching TRBD1 (6 bases). Per the germline V gene, CDR1 is MNHEY and CDR2 is SVGAGI. The CDR3 contains 14 residues. The ends were cut back, 6 bases at V and 3 bases at J, with 12 bases in the middle. CDR3 sequence reads: CASSQGGTNQPQHF. The CDR3 DNA follows: TGTGCCAGCAGCCAAGGGGGAACCAATCAGCCCCAGCATTTT.

V usage is TRBV7-2 and J usage is TRBJ1-5; D gene unclear. The CDR3 totals 15 residues. The V and J ends lost 1 base and 7 bases respectively, with 14 bases between them. Germline values: CDR1 SGHTA, CDR2 FQGNSA. The CDR3 region has the DNA TGTGCCAGCAGCTTAGTAGCGACCAGCGTGCAGCCCCAGCATTTT. It specifies CASSLVATSVQPQHF.

The chain employs TRBV27 and TRBJ2-7; 9 bases agree with TRBD1. Germline V CDR1 and CDR2: MNHEY, SMNVEV (reference sequence). J was trimmed by 0 bases and V by 4 bases; bases with no gene match: 16. This CDR3 comprises 19 residues. CDR3 in amino acids: CASSSRTGVLADLSYEQYF. CDR3 DNA sequence: TGTGCCAGCAGTTCCAGGACAGGGGTTTTAGCGGACCTCTCCTACGAGCAGTACTTC.

The chain has TRBV19 and TRBJ2-7; D remains ambiguous. CDR1 and CDR2 (germline): LNHDA, SQIVND (reference sequence). The CDR3 runs to 13 residues. V lost 3 bases and J lost 0, with 6 bases in between. The CDR3 DNA follows: TGTGCCAGTAGTATTGCCGTCTCCTACGAGCAGTACTTC. It is translated as CASSIAVSYEQYF. Filled out from reference TRBV19 and TRBJ2-7, the complete variable domain reads DGGITQSPKYLFRKEGQNVTLSCEQNLNHDAMYWYRQDPGQGLRLIYYSQIVNDFQKGDIAEGYSVSREKKESFPLTVTSAQKNPTAFYLCASSIAVSYEQYFGPGTRLTVT.

The chain couples TRBV5-1 to TRBJ2-7, with 12 bases matching TRBD2. With 4 bases clipped from V and 1 base from J, the junction kept 3 bases outside the gene matches. Germline loops: CDR1 SGHRS, CDR2 YFSETQ. The CDR3 totals 15 residues. In nucleotides, the CDR3 is TGCGCCAGCAGCCCCGGACTAGCGGGGTCCTACGAGCAGTACTTC. Its protein product is CASSPGLAGSYEQYF. Using reference TRBV5-1 and TRBJ2-7 for the parts outside the CDR3, the full variable domain is KAGVTQTPRYLIKTRGQQVTLSCSPISGHRSVSWYQQTPGQGLQFLFEYFSETQRNKGNFPGRFSGRQFSNSRSEMNVSTLELGDSALYLCASSPGLAGSYEQYFGPGTRLTVT.

This sequence joins TRBV3-1 (or the pseudogene TRBV3-2) and TRBJ2-3; D remains ambiguous. Germline V gives CDR1 LGHDT, CDR2 YNNKEL (reference sequence). The CDR3 has 16 residues. Trimming shortened V by 2 bases and J by 3 bases, and 15 bases separated the two germline ends. The CDR3 nucleotides read TGTGCCAGCAGCCAACGGCACACCTGGGGTACAGATACGCAGTATTTT. Amino acids: CASSQRHTWGTDTQYF.

The CDR3 bases are TGTGCCAGTGGGACAGGGAGTACCGGGGAGCTGTTTTTT. Translated, it gives CASGTGSTGELFF. This chain connects TRBV2 to TRBJ2-2, with TRBD1 matching over 9 bases. CDR1 is SNHLY and CDR2 is FYNNEI in the germline V gene. This CDR3 is built from 13 residues. V dropped 9 bases and J dropped 5; count of bases not matched to a gene: 4.

This sequence joins TRBV5-1 and TRBJ2-1, with 16 bases fitting TRBD2. The V segment lost 3 bases and the J segment 4 bases; nucleotides outside the gene matches: 4. Germline V gene sequence: CDR1 SGHRS, CDR2 YFSETQ. The CDR3 is made up of 17 amino acids. CDR3 sequence (DNA): TGCGCCAGCAGCTCAGGGACTAGCGGGAGGGTTTACAATGAGCAGTTCTTC. It yields the protein CASSSGTSGRVYNEQFF. Full variable domain (remainder filled in from reference TRBV5-1 and TRBJ2-1): KAGVTQTPRYLIKTRGQQVTLSCSPISGHRSVSWYQQTPGQGLQFLFEYFSETQRNKGNFPGRFSGRQFSNSRSEMNVSTLELGDSALYLCASSSGTSGRVYNEQFFGPGTRLTVL.

The chain has TRBV5-8 and TRBJ1-1; the D gene is possibly TRBD1 (5 bases). Trimming took off 2 bases at V and 4 bases at J, with 12 bases between the two ends. The germline gives CDR1 SGHTS, CDR2 YDEGEE. This CDR3 is 14 amino acids long. The CDR3 is CASSFLRGTTEAFF. CDR3 DNA sequence: TGTGCCAGCAGCTTTTTACGGGGGACCACTGAAGCTTTCTTT.

This clone was observed a few times. V is TRBV28 and J is TRBJ1-2; D gene uncertain. Trimming left V 3 bases short and J 0 bases short, with 5 bases between. CDR3 length: 13 amino acids. CDR1 is MDHEN, CDR2 SYDVKM, per germline. The CDR3 region has the DNA TGTGCCAGCAGTTTGTGGACTAACTATGGCTACACCTTC. Protein sequence: CASSLWTNYGYTF.